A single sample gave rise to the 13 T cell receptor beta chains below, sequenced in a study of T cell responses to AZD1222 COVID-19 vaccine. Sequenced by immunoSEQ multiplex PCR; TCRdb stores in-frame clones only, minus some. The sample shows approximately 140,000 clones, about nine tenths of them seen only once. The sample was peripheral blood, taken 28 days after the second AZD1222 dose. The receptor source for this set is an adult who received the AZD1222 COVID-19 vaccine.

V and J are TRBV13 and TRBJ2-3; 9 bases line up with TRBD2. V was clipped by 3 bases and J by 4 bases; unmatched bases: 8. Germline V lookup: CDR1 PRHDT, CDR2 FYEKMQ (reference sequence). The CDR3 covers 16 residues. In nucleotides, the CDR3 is TGTGCCAGCAGCTTCAATAGCGGGAGAAACCCAGATACGCAGTATTTT. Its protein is CASSFNSGRNPDTQYF.

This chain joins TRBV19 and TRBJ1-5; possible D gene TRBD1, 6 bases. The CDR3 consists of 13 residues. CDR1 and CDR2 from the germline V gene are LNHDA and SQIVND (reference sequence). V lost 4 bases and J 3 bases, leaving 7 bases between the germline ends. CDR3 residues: CASSTGVNQPQHF. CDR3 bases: TGTGCCAGTAGTACAGGGGTCAATCAGCCCCAGCATTTT.

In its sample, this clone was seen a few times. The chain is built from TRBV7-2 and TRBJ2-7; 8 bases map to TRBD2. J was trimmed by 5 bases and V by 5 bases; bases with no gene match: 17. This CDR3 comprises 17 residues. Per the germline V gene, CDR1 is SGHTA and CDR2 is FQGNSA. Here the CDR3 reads CASSHPPGGGSIDEQYF. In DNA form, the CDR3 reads TGTGCCAGCAGCCACCCCCCCGGGGGGGGTTCCATCGACGAGCAGTACTTC.

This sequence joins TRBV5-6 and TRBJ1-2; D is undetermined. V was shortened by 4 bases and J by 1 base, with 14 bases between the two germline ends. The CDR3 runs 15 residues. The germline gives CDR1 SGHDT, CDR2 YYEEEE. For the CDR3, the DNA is TGTGCCAGCAGCGTGGCGGAGGGTAATAACTATGGCTACACCTTC. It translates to CASSVAEGNNYGYTF.

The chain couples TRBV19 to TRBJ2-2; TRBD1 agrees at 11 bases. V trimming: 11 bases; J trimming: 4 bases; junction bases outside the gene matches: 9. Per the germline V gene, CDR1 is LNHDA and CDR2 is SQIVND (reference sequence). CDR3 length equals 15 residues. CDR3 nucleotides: TGTGCCGCCCGGGGACAGGGGGTTAGCACCGGGGAGCTGTTTTTT. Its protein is CAARGQGVSTGELFF.

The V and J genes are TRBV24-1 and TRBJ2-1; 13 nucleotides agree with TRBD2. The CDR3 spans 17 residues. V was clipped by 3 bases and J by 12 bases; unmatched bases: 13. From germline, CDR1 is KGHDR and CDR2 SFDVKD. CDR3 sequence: CATSDGGLAGAGFVQFF. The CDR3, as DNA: TGTGCCACCAGTGATGGCGGACTAGCGGGAGCCGGGTTTGTGCAGTTCTTC.

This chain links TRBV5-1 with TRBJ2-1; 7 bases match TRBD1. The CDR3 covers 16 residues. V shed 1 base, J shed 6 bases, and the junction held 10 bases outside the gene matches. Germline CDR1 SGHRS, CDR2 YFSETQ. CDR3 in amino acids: CASSLLGTEVVNEQFF. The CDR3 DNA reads TGCGCCAGCAGCTTGCTCGGGACAGAGGTGGTCAATGAGCAGTTCTTC.

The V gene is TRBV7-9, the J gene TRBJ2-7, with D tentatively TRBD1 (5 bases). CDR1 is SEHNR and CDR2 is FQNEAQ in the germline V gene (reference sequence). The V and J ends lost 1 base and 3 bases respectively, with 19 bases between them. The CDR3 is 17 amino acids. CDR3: CASSLDYRGTPLYEQYF. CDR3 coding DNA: TGTGCCAGCAGCTTAGATTATAGGGGTACCCCCCTCTACGAGCAGTACTTC.

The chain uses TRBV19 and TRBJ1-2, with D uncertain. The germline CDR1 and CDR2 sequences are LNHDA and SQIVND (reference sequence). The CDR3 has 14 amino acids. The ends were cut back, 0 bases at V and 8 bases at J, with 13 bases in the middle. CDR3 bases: TGTGCCAGTAGTATAGATGGCCCAGGCGGGGGCTACACCTTC. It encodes CASSIDGPGGGYTF.

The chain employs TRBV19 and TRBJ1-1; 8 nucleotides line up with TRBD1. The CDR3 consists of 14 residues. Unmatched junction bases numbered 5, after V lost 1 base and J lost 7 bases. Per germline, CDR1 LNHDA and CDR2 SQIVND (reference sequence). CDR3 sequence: CASSIGTGYDEAFF. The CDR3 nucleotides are TGTGCCAGTAGTATAGGGACAGGGTATGATGAAGCTTTCTTT.

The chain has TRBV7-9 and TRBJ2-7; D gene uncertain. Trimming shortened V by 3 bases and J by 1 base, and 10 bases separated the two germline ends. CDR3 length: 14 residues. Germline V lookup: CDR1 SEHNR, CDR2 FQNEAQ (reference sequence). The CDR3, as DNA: TGTGCCAGCAGCTTTGGGTCAGGTTCCTACGAGCAGTACTTC. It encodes CASSFGSGSYEQYF.

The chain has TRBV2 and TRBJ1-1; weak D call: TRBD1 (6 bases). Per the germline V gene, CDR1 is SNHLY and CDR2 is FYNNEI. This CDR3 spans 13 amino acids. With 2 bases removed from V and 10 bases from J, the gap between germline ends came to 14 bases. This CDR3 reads CASSEHWTVRAFF. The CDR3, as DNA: TGTGCCAGCAGTGAACATTGGACAGTGAGAGCTTTCTTT.

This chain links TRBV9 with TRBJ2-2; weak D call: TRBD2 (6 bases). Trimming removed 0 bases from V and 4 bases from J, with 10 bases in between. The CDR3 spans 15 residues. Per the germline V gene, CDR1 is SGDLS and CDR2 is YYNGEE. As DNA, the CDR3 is TGTGCCAGCAGCGTAGCGGGAGCGGTCACCGGGGAGCTGTTTTTT. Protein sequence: CASSVAGAVTGELFF.